This T cell receptor (beta chain) was retrieved from a study of CD8 T cells in Susac syndrome. Trimming took 5 bases from V and 6 from J; bases not matched to a gene: 13. This CDR3 is 16 amino acids long. From germline, CDR1 is LNHDA and CDR2 SQIVND (reference sequence). Random-hexamer reverse transcription was applied to roughly 0.5 to 1 ug RNA. MiXCR was run by TCRdb on the immunoSEQ multiplex PCR reads, yielding one entry per CDR3 protein. Of 250,000 to 300,000 distinct CDR3 sequences listed, 70% to 90% are singletons. The sample was CD8+ T cells from PBMCs. The gene calls are TRBV19 and TRBJ2-7; 10 nucleotides match TRBD1. This clonotype originated in a human donor with multiple sclerosis. DNA of the CDR3: TGTGCCAGTAGTTACAGGCCGGCGGGACAGGGGAGCGAGCAGTACTTC. It is translated as CASSYRPAGQGSEQYF.